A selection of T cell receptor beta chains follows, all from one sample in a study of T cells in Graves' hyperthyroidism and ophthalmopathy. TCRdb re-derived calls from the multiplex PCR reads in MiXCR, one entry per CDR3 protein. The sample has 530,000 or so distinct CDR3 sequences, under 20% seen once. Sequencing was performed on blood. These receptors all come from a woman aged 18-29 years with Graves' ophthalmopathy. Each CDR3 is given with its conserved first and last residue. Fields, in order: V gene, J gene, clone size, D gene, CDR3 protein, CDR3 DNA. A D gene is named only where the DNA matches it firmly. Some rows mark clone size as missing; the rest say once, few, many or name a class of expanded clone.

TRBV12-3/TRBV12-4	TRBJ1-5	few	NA	CASTGGNQPQHF	TGTGCCAGCACCGGAGGGAATCAGCCCCAGCATTTT
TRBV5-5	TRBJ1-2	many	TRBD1	CASSSVTGRERGYTF	TGTGCCAGCAGCTCGGTGACAGGGAGGGAAAGAGGCTACACCTTC
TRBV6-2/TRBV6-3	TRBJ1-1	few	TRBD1	CASSQIDRDLEAFF	TGTGCCAGCAGCCAGATCGACAGGGACCTTGAAGCTTTCTTT
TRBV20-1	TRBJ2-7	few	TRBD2	CSARLAGNTYEQYF	TGCAGTGCAAGACTAGCGGGGAACACCTACGAGCAGTACTTC
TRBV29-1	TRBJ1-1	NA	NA	CSLLREPGTEAFF	TGCAGCTTACTCCGGGAGCCGGGTACTGAAGCTTTCTTT
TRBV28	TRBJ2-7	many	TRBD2	CASSPAGLAGAYEQYF	TGTGCCAGCAGTCCGGCTGGACTAGCGGGGGCCTACGAGCAGTACTTC
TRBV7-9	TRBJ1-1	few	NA	CASSLAGGGETEAFF	TGTGCCAGCAGCTTAGCGGGGGGGGGGGAGACTGAAGCTTTCTTT
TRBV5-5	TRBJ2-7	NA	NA	CASSLHWGHWGSYEQYF	TGTGCCAGCAGCTTGCATTGGGGACACTGGGGCTCCTACGAGCAGTACTTC
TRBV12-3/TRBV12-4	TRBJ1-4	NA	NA	CASSRGTELNEKLSF	TGTGCCAGCAGCCGCGGGACGGAACTAAATGAAAAACTGTCTTTT
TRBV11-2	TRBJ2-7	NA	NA	CASRPIGGPGEQYF	TGTGCCAGCAGGCCCATCGGGGGGCCGGGCGAGCAGTACTTC